What follows are 18 T cell receptor beta chains derived from one specimen sequenced in a study of T cells in Graves' hyperthyroidism and ophthalmopathy. Amplification of TCR beta CDR3 regions was performed using RNA transcripts as template. The TCR CDR3 first-round RT-PCR relied on the HTBI primer set. TCRdb called the multiplex PCR reads again in MiXCR, with one record for every CDR3 protein. The sample yields hundreds of thousands of distinct CDR3 sequences, about 14% seen once. Sequenced sample: blood. The source of these receptors is a woman aged 45 to 65 with Graves' ophthalmopathy.

The table lists this clonotype with a few counts. V is TRBV28 and J is TRBJ1-1, with D possibly TRBD1 on 5 matching bases. V lost 2 bases, J lost 4 bases, and 11 bases lay in between. The germline CDR1 and CDR2 sequences are MDHEN and SYDVKM. The length of the CDR3 is 14 residues. This CDR3 reads CASSLARVSTEAFF. DNA of the CDR3: TGTGCCAGCAGTTTAGCCAGGGTGAGCACTGAAGCTTTCTTT.

In its sample, this clonotype was seen many times. This sequence joins TRBV20-1 and TRBJ2-4, with 11 bases fitting TRBD2. The CDR3 has 17 residues. Losses at the gene ends were 3 bases for V and 0 bases for J; bases not matched to a gene: 7. The germline CDR1 and CDR2 sequences are DFQATT and SNEGSKA (reference sequence). This CDR3 is CSARGLAASQAKNIQYF. DNA for the CDR3: TGCAGTGCTAGGGGACTAGCGGCATCCCAAGCCAAAAACATTCAGTACTTC.

V gene TRBV28 combines with J gene TRBJ1-5; tentative D call: TRBD1 (5 bases). From germline, CDR1 is MDHEN and CDR2 SYDVKM. V lost 7 bases to trimming and J lost 4 bases, with 17 bases between them. The CDR3 consists of 15 residues. This CDR3 is CASTLTGEGNQPQHF. DNA of the CDR3: TGTGCCAGCACCCTCACGGGGGAGGGGAATCAGCCCCAGCATTTT.

This clonotype was seen repeatedly, ten times or more. The rearrangement uses TRBV19 and TRBJ2-5; maybe TRBD1 (6 bases). Trimming pared 9 bases from V and 2 bases from J, leaving 7 bases between. Germline values: CDR1 LNHDA, CDR2 SQIVND (reference sequence). The CDR3 covers 11 residues. The CDR3 reads CASRGQETQYF. CDR3 DNA sequence: TGTGCCAGCAGGGGACAAGAGACCCAGTACTTC.

V usage is TRBV29-1 and J usage is TRBJ2-1; D call uncertain. The germline V and J ends were trimmed by 2 bases and 5 bases, with 4 bases remaining between them. Germline-derived CDR1 and CDR2 are SQVTM and ANQGSEA. The CDR3 has 11 amino acids. CDR3: CSVELDNEQFF. Written as DNA, the CDR3 is TGCAGCGTTGAACTGGACAATGAGCAGTTCTTC.

This clonotype was detected ten times or more. The rearrangement joins TRBV10-3 to TRBJ2-5; 8 bases match TRBD1. The V segment lost 6 bases and the J segment 5 bases; nucleotides outside the gene matches: 5. The germline V gene has CDR1 ENHRY and CDR2 SYGVKD. This CDR3 contains 13 residues. CDR3 protein: CAIRDREAETQYF. CDR3 coding DNA: TGTGCCATCAGGGACAGGGAGGCTGAGACCCAGTACTTC.

This clonotype was recorded at least ten times. The gene calls are TRBV7-2 and TRBJ1-2, with no clear D. Germline V gene lookup returns CDR1 SGHTA and CDR2 FQGNSA. Trimming removed 7 bases at V and 6 bases at J, with 18 bases between. This CDR3 is 14 amino acids long. The chain's CDR3 is CASMAHRGFDGYTF. CDR3 DNA: TGTGCCAGCATGGCCCACAGAGGTTTCGATGGCTACACCTTC. The variable domain in full, with the rest retrieved from reference TRBV7-2 and TRBJ1-2, is GAGVSQSPSNKVTEKGKDVELRCDPISGHTALYWYRQSLGQGLEFLIYFQGNSAPDKSGLPSDRFSAERTGGSVSTLTIQRTQQEDSAVYLCASMAHRGFDGYTFGSGTRLTVV.

The table lists this clonotype with many counts. The rearrangement joins TRBV6-5 to TRBJ2-7; TRBD2 agrees at 9 bases. The CDR3 is 15 amino acids. Trimming at V came to 0 bases and at J to 5 bases, leaving 5 bases not matched to a gene. Looked up from germline, CDR1 is MNHEY and CDR2 is SVGAGI. The CDR3 reads CASSYSSSGKNEQYF. The CDR3, as DNA: TGTGCCAGCAGTTACTCTTCTAGCGGGAAAAACGAGCAGTACTTC.

This clonotype was observed at least ten times. The chain has TRBV28 and TRBJ2-7, with D uncertain. CDR3 length equals 12 residues. Germline CDR1 MDHEN, CDR2 SYDVKM. Trimming left V 3 bases short and J 4 bases short, with 7 bases between. The CDR3 region has the DNA TGTGCCAGCAGTTTTAACGCTTACGAGCAGTACTTC. As protein: CASSFNAYEQYF.

With regard to this clonotype: One end of the junction varies from germline; a read error may be responsible. CDR3 coding DNA: TGCGCCCAACGGGACAGAGTCTACATTGAGCAGTTCTTC. Its translation: CAQRDRVYIEQFF. The rearrangement links TRBV4-3 to TRBJ2-1; 7 bases fit TRBD1. Germline V gene data show CDR1 as LGHNA and CDR2 as YSLEER. CDR3 length: 13 residues.

This clonotype was counted many times. The CDR3 sequence is CAWGVGDTQYF. CDR3 coding DNA: TGTGCCTGGGGAGTGGGAGATACGCAGTATTTT. V gene TRBV30 combines with J gene TRBJ2-3; D is unclear. This CDR3 spans 11 amino acids. Germline CDR1 reads GTSNPN; CDR2 reads SVGIG (reference sequence). Trimming left V 5 bases short and J 5 bases short, with 8 bases between. The complete variable domain, with remaining parts taken from reference TRBV30 and TRBJ2-3, reads SQTIHQWPATLVQPVGSPLSLECTVEGTSNPNLYWYRQAAGRGLQLLFYSVGIGQISSEVPQNLSASRPQDRQFILSSKKLLLSDSGFYLCAWGVGDTQYFGPGTRLTVL.

In this sample, this clonotype turned up a few times. The rearrangement joins TRBV3-1 to TRBJ2-2, with a weak D call TRBD1 (6 bases). This CDR3 is 14 amino acids long. In germline, CDR1 is LGHDT, CDR2 YNNKEL (reference sequence). V lost 4 bases, J lost 6 bases, and 12 bases lay in between. The CDR3 nucleotides read TGTGCCAGCAGCCCACAGGGATTCGCCGGGGAGCTGTTTTTT. Translated: CASSPQGFAGELFF. Together with reference TRBV3-1 and TRBJ2-2, the CDR3 gives the full variable domain: DTAVSQTPKYLVTQMGNDKSIKCEQNLGHDTMYWYKQDSKKFLKIMFSYNNKELIINETVPNRFSPKSPDKAHLNLHINSLELGDSAVYFCASSPQGFAGELFFGEGSRLTVL.

This clonotype showed up many times. The gene calls are TRBV27 and TRBJ2-4; tentative D call: TRBD1 (7 bases). Germline lookup yields CDR1 MNHEY and CDR2 SMNVEV (reference sequence). Trimming removed 7 bases from V and 6 bases from J, with 13 bases in between. The CDR3 extends over 13 amino acids. The CDR3 nucleotides are TGTGCCAGCATGTCAGGGGGACTAAACATTCAGTACTTC. Translating it yields CASMSGGLNIQYF.

This clonotype was seen ten or more times. The gene calls are TRBV7-3 and TRBJ2-1; 8 nucleotides match TRBD2. This CDR3 contains 15 residues. V lost 6 bases to trimming and J lost 8 bases; unmatched junction nucleotides: 12. Germline CDR1 SGHTA, CDR2 FQGTGA. The CDR3 is CASSLLAVHSDEQFF. The CDR3 DNA reads as TGTGCCAGCAGTTTACTAGCGGTTCATAGCGATGAGCAGTTCTTC.

Turning to this clonotype: A read error is possible here, since a much larger clone lies one base away. The conserved phenylalanine or tryptophan is not found at the CDR3 terminus, so this likely reflects a read error. The chain recombines TRBV11-1 with TRBJ2-3; D is uncertain. Per the germline V gene, CDR1 is SGHAT and CDR2 is FQDESV (reference sequence). This CDR3 is built from 14 residues. V was cut by 4 bases and J by 1 base, with 9 bases left in between. In DNA form, the CDR3 reads TGTGCCAGCAGCTGGAGTTATGGCACAGATACGCAGTATCTT. It codes for CASSWSYGTDTQYL.

J is TRBJ1-1 and V is TRBV18; D might be TRBD1 (5 bases). This CDR3 region has 18 residues. The germline gives CDR1 KGHSH, CDR2 LQKENI. The V end was cut by 4 bases, the J end by 0 bases, with 21 bases between. CDR3 sequence reads: CASSLKTDLSRMNTEAFF. CDR3 DNA sequence: TGTGCCAGCTCACTAAAGACAGATCTCTCGAGGATGAACACTGAAGCTTTCTTT.

In this sample, this clonotype turned up once. A much bigger clone sits one base away, suggesting this may be a read error. The chain carries TRBV28 and TRBJ1-5; unclear D gene. Per the germline V gene, CDR1 is MDHEN and CDR2 is SYDVKM. This CDR3 is 15 amino acids long. V was shortened by 6 bases and J by 5 bases, with 17 bases between the two germline ends. This CDR3 is CASRTSEVRDQPQHF. For the CDR3, the DNA is TGTGCCAGCAGGACAAGTGAGGTACGCGATCAGCCCCAGCATTTT. Supplemented by reference TRBV28 and TRBJ1-5, the full variable domain reads DVKVTQSSRYLVKRTGEKVFLECVQDMDHENMFWYRQDPGLGLRLIYFSYDVKMKEKGDIPEGYSVSREKKERFSLILESASTNQTSMYLCASRTSEVRDQPQHFGDGTRLSIL.

This clonotype was seen at least ten times. This sequence joins TRBV30 and TRBJ1-5; maybe TRBD1 (6 bases). This CDR3 comprises 14 residues. Germline V gene sequence: CDR1 GTSNPN, CDR2 SVGIG (reference sequence). Trimming took 5 bases from V and 5 from J, leaving 16 bases between them. CDR3: CAWGSGTTYQPQHF. In nucleotides, the CDR3 is TGTGCCTGGGGTTCCGGGACAACCTATCAGCCCCAGCATTTT.